This is a list of T cell receptor beta chains from one sample in a study of cytomegalovirus exposure and HLA in healthy donors. TCRdb's copy holds only in-frame clones and misses some; the assay was immunoSEQ multiplex PCR. The repertoire has under 200,000 clones, about 80% of them found once; the top ten carry 1.5%. Sample: PBMCs. These receptors were obtained from a girl aged 10 to 17 in good health and CMV-seropositive. CDR3s include the opening cysteine and the closing phenylalanine or tryptophan. The D gene is left open where the match is weak. For some rows the clone size is stated as once, few or many, or as a class when expanded; others skip it.

TRBD1 TRBJ1-1 - TRBV9 CASSVEDREGEAFF TGTGCCAGCAGCGTAGAGGACAGGGAGGGTGAAGCTTTCTTT
- TRBJ2-3 - TRBV13 CASSLGGLAIKIDTQYF TGTGCCAGCAGCTTAGGAGGGCTAGCGATTAAGATAGATACGCAGTATTTT
- TRBJ2-7 - TRBV21-1 CASSKIPRRQANSYEQYF TGTGCCAGCAGCAAAATTCCCAGGCGCCAGGCAAACTCCTACGAGCAGTACTTC
- TRBJ1-5 - TRBV19 CASRLQGRNQPQHF TGTGCCAGTAGGTTACAGGGAAGAAATCAGCCCCAGCATTTT
- TRBJ1-3 - TRBV15 CATSKNRVSGNTIYF TGTGCCACCAGCAAAAACAGGGTCTCTGGAAACACCATATATTTT
TRBD2 TRBJ2-1 - TRBV10-1 CASSQLAGVGNEQFF TGCGCCAGCAGCCAACTAGCGGGAGTAGGAAATGAGCAGTTCTTC
- TRBJ1-1 - TRBV9 CASTLTAMNTEAFF TGTGCCAGCACCCTAACTGCGATGAACACTGAAGCTTTCTTT
- TRBJ1-1 - TRBV18 CASSQIMNTEAFF TGTGCCAGCTCACAAATTATGAACACTGAAGCTTTCTTT
TRBD1 TRBJ1-3 - TRBV5-1 CASQQGTGGNTIYF TGCGCCTCTCAACAGGGGACGGGCGGAAACACCATATATTTT
TRBD2 TRBJ2-3 once TRBV5-4 CASSSGGRAGTDTQYF TGTGCCAGCAGCTCGGGAGGTCGGGCTGGCACAGATACGCAGTATTTT
TRBD2 TRBJ2-5 - TRBV5-1 CASSLGLAEQETQYF TGCGCCAGCAGCTTAGGACTAGCGGAACAAGAGACCCAGTACTTC
TRBD2 TRBJ2-3 - TRBV6-1 CASRRLAGTDTQYF TGTGCCAGCAGGCGACTAGCGGGGACGGATACGCAGTATTTT
- TRBJ2-7 once TRBV11-1 CASSSTAYEQYF TGTGCCAGCAGCTCCACAGCATACGAGCAGTACTTC
- TRBJ1-2 few TRBV7-2 CASSFLGRVGYGYTF TGTGCCAGCAGCTTCCTTGGGCGGGTGGGGTATGGCTACACCTTC
- TRBJ2-2 - TRBV4-3 CASSQPGGGVPGELFF TGCGCCAGCAGCCAACCAGGAGGGGGGGTTCCCGGGGAGCTGTTTTTT
- TRBJ1-1 - TRBV20-1 CSARSSTEAFF TGCAGTGCTAGGAGTTCTACTGAAGCTTTCTTT
- TRBJ1-5 - TRBV9 CASSVSGTSNQPQHF TGTGCCAGCAGCGTATCTGGCACCAGCAATCAGCCCCAGCATTTT
TRBD1 TRBJ1-1 - TRBV20-1 CSANRGVAFF TGCAGTGCGAACAGGGGGGTAGCTTTCTTT
- TRBJ1-2 - TRBV28 CASSTPPGRGYGYTF TGTGCCAGCAGTACCCCCCCGGGCCGCGGGTATGGCTACACCTTC
TRBD1 TRBJ2-1 - TRBV23-1 CASSPPPTGGYEQFF TGCGCCAGCAGTCCTCCACCGACAGGGGGCTATGAGCAGTTCTTC
TRBD2 TRBJ2-1 - TRBV7-3 CASSFSGGNNEQFF TGTGCCAGCAGCTTTAGCGGGGGCAACAATGAGCAGTTCTTC
TRBD1 TRBJ2-7 - TRBV28 CASSLSTGLLYEQYF TGTGCCAGCAGTTTATCGACAGGGCTCCTCTACGAGCAGTACTTC
- TRBJ1-2 - TRBV28 CASSLFSTANYGYTF TGTGCCAGCAGTTTATTTTCGACAGCGAACTATGGCTACACCTTC